This TCR beta chain was documented in a study of blood T cell repertoires in COVID-19. Study as a whole: There were acute and convalescent COVID-19 samples, and they came from the United States, Italy and Spain.

The table lists this clone with a few counts. Germline CDR1 is LNHDA and CDR2 is SQIVND (reference sequence). This CDR3 comprises 15 residues. V dropped 3 bases and J dropped 0; count of bases not matched to a gene: 1. The assay was immunoSEQ multiplex PCR, and TCRdb's table has in-frame clones only and misses some. This table holds tens of thousands of clones, about 90% found once. The rearrangement joins TRBV19 to TRBJ1-5, with 8 bases aligning to TRBD1. This clonotype was obtained from a human donor with active COVID-19. The donor label of this sample is uncertain. The sequenced material came from peripheral blood. CDR3 sequence (DNA): TGTGCCAGTAGTATTACAGGGGGTAGCAATCAGCCCCAGCATTTT. Residues: CASSITGGSNQPQHF.